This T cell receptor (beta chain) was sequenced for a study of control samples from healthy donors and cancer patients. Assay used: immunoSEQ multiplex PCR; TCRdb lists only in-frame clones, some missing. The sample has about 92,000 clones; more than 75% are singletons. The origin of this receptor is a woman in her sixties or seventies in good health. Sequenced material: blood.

CDR3 DNA sequence: TGTGCCAGCATCTCAGGGCTCAAAGCCTACGAGCAGTACTTC. Protein sequence: CASISGLKAYEQYF. V usage is TRBV21-1 and J usage is TRBJ2-7; the table's D call of TRBD1 was not tested on the DNA. TRBV21-1 is a pseudogene. The CDR3 covers 14 residues.